These 8 T cell receptor beta chains were sequenced from one sample in a study of cytomegalovirus exposure and HLA in healthy donors (dated by TCRdb to about 2017). Preparation of the library involved the immunoSEQ multiplex PCR assay. The multiplex PCR relied on a mix of 60 forward primers for TCR Vbeta segments and 13 reverse primers for TCR Jbeta segments. Entries here come from immuneACCESS through TCRdb and include only in-frame sequences with V and J called. Some clones fail to appear in such tables; in the studies checked, an unresolved V gene covers under half of the shortfall, and the cause of the remainder is unknown. The sample has 150,000 to 200,000 clones on record, 60% to 85% of them singletons. Around 7% of the sample is held by the ten biggest clonotypes. Sequencing was done on a sample of PBMCs. Receptors were obtained from a woman aged 40 to 49 in good health and CMV-seropositive.

V and J are TRBV6-6 and TRBJ1-5, with 9 bases identical to TRBD1. Trimming at V came to 2 bases and at J to 5 bases, leaving 7 bases not matched to a gene. The CDR3 is made up of 16 amino acids. The V gene's germline CDR1 is MNHNY and CDR2 SVGAGI (reference sequence). The DNA for the CDR3 is TGTGCCAGCAGTTACAGCAGGGGACAGGGCGATCAGCCCCAGCATTTT. Its protein product is CASSYSRGQGDQPQHF.

The sample holds one count of this clone. The chain employs TRBV10-3 and TRBJ2-3; perhaps TRBD1 as D (6 bases). CDR3 length: 13 amino acids. Germline-derived CDR1 and CDR2 are ENHRY and SYGVKD. V lost 4 bases, J lost 2 bases, and 7 bases lay in between. CDR3 protein: CAISAGATDTQYF. The DNA for the CDR3 is TGTGCCATCAGTGCAGGGGCCACAGATACGCAGTATTTT.

V is TRBV5-6 and J is TRBJ1-1; D not certain. Germline loops: CDR1 SGHDT, CDR2 YYEEEE. The CDR3 is 16 residues long. Between the trimmed V and J ends, which lost 0 bases and 6 bases, there was a span of 18 bases. In nucleotides, the CDR3 is TGTGCCAGCAGCTTGGGGGTTTTTAGAGACACACCTGAAGCTTTCTTT. It specifies CASSLGVFRDTPEAFF.

This clone was seen a few times. Other DNA sequences from this sample encode an identical CDR3 as well. This chain uses TRBV19 with TRBJ1-6; possibly TRBD1 for D (5 bases). This CDR3 is 12 amino acids long. V gave up 4 bases and J gave up 7 bases, with 5 bases separating them. From germline, CDR1 is LNHDA and CDR2 SQIVND (reference sequence). The CDR3 DNA reads TGTGCCAGTAGTACAGGGAATTCACCCCTCCACTTT. This gives the protein CASSTGNSPLHF.

The chain joins TRBV5-6 to TRBJ2-3, with D tentatively TRBD1 (5 bases). Trimming stripped 4 bases from V and 2 bases from J, with 17 bases between. This CDR3 region has 16 residues. Germline V lookup: CDR1 SGHDT, CDR2 YYEEEE. CDR3 residues: CASSPTGTDNTDTQYF. Here the CDR3 DNA reads TGTGCCAGCAGCCCAACAGGCACAGATAACACAGATACGCAGTATTTT.

V is TRBV4-1 and J is TRBJ2-1; TRBD2 matches at 9 bases. J gave up 9 bases and V 0 bases, and 9 bases lay outside the gene matches. CDR1 MGHRA and CDR2 YSYEKL come from the germline V gene. CDR3 size: 16 residues. CDR3 bases: TGCGCCAGCAGCCAAGATCCGGCGGGGGGGTCGATTGAGCAGTTCTTC. Its translation: CASSQDPAGGSIEQFF.

This clone has more than one count but fewer than ten. V gene TRBV11-3 combines with J gene TRBJ2-1; D unclear. Trimming took 5 bases from V and 7 from J, leaving 12 bases between them. The CDR3 is 13 amino acids. Per germline, CDR1 SGHNT and CDR2 YENEEA. DNA of the CDR3: TGTGCCAGCAGCCCAACTGGTTCTAATGAGCAGTTCTTC. It is translated as CASSPTGSNEQFF.

V gene TRBV30 combines with J gene TRBJ2-3, with 11 positions matching TRBD2. This CDR3 is 16 amino acids long. Germline CDR1 reads GTSNPN; CDR2 reads SVGIG (reference sequence). After removal of 2 bases from V and 6 bases from J, the junction contained 10 bases not matched to a gene. In DNA form, the CDR3 reads TGTGCCTGGAGTAACCTAGCGGGGGGACCATGGGATACGCAGTATTTT. Amino acid sequence: CAWSNLAGGPWDTQYF.